Listed below are T cell receptor beta chains from one sample, sequenced in a study of blood T cells in healthy people across ages. TCRdb re-derived calls from the 5' RACE reads in MiXCR, one entry per CDR3 protein. This table holds more than 550,000 distinct CDR3 sequences, about 20% found once. The material sequenced was blood. The origin of the receptors is a man aged 65 to 85 in good health. The CDR3 runs from the conserved cysteine through the conserved F or W. A D gene is named only where the DNA matches it firmly. The size of a clone is reported for some rows only, either as once, few or many, or as a class for expanded clones.

NA | NA | TRBJ2-3 | 15 | TRBV7-9 | CASLGLKMDTDTQYF | TGTGCCAGCCTCGGATTAAAGATGGACACAGATACGCAGTATTTT
NA | TRBD2 | TRBJ2-5 | 13 | TRBV12-3/TRBV12-4 | CASSYRDYKTQYF | TGTGCCAGCAGTTACCGGGACTATAAGACCCAGTACTTC
few | TRBD2 | TRBJ2-3 | 15 | TRBV10-3 | CAISRGGTAADTQYF | TGTGCCATCAGCCGCGGGGGAACTGCAGCAGATACGCAGTATTTT
few | NA | TRBJ2-3 | 12 | TRBV29-1 | CSVELGTDTQYF | TGCAGCGTTGAACTAGGAACAGATACGCAGTATTTT
NA | NA | TRBJ1-1 | 14 | TRBV28 | CASSTTGSVTEAFF | TGTGCCAGCAGTACCACCGGGAGTGTTACTGAAGCTTTCTTT
few | NA | TRBJ1-5 | 17 | TRBV5-1 | CASSLGPALAGNQPQHF | TGCGCCAGCAGCTTGGGGCCCGCCCTTGCTGGCAATCAGCCCCAGCATTTT
few | NA | TRBJ2-5 | 14 | TRBV4-1 | CASSQAPPSETQYF | TGCGCCAGCAGCCAAGCCCCCCCGTCTGAGACCCAGTACTTC
NA | TRBD1 | TRBJ2-5 | 15 | TRBV6-2/TRBV6-3 | CASNPTGTGQGTQYF | TGTGCCAGCAACCCGACAGGGACCGGCCAGGGGACCCAGTACTTC
many | TRBD2 | TRBJ2-1 | 15 | TRBV2 | CASSALAGGHNEQFF | TGTGCCAGCAGCGCTTTAGCGGGGGGGCACAATGAGCAGTTCTTC
NA | NA | TRBJ1-4 | 13 | TRBV12-3/TRBV12-4 | CASSFRQREKLFF | TGTGCCAGCAGTTTTAGACAGCGCGAAAAACTGTTTTTT
NA | NA | TRBJ1-1 | 14 | TRBV12-3/TRBV12-4 | CASRSGVVNTEAFF | TGCGCCAGCAGATCAGGGGTCGTGAACACTGAAGCTTTCTTT
once | NA | TRBJ2-5 | 13 | TRBV28 | CASRLGQQETQYF | TGTGCCAGCCGATTGGGACAACAAGAGACCCAGTACTTC
few | NA | TRBJ1-4 | 15 | TRBV20-1 | CSAVKSGRSNEKLFF | TGCAGTGCCGTGAAATCGGGACGGTCGAATGAAAAACTGTTTTTT
NA | TRBD2 | TRBJ2-3 | 16 | TRBV3-1 | CASSQRRGGGVDTQYF | TGTGCCAGCAGCCAACGGCGGGGGGGCGGAGTAGATACGCAGTATTTT
few | NA | TRBJ1-4 | 15 | TRBV6-1 | CASSELQGENEKLFF | TGTGCCAGCAGTGAACTACAGGGAGAGAATGAAAAACTGTTTTTT
NA | NA | TRBJ2-2 | 14 | TRBV7-3 | CASSLELLAGELFF | TGTGCCAGCAGCTTAGAGTTACTAGCCGGGGAGCTGTTTTTT
few | TRBD1 | TRBJ2-3 | 16 | TRBV10-2 | CASSEFSTGTSDTQYF | TGCGCCAGCAGTGAGTTCTCGACAGGGACCTCAGATACGCAGTATTTT
NA | NA | TRBJ2-7 | 12 | TRBV29-1 | CSVEVAPYGQYF | TGCAGCGTTGAGGTAGCGCCATACGGGCAGTACTTC
NA | NA | TRBJ2-7 | 12 | TRBV12-3/TRBV12-4 | CASSLIATLQYF | TGTGCCAGCAGTTTGATAGCAACTTTGCAGTACTTC
few | TRBD2 | TRBJ2-1 | 16 | TRBV28 | CASTGGGVIGYNEQFF | TGTGCCAGCACTGGCGGGGGTGTTATTGGGTACAATGAGCAGTTCTTC
few | NA | TRBJ2-4 | 15 | TRBV4-2 | CASSQDPTGKNIQYF | TGTGCCAGCAGCCAGGATCCTACGGGGAAAAACATTCAGTACTTC
NA | NA | TRBJ2-2 | 15 | TRBV28 | CASSLLDPGPRELFF | TGTGCCAGCAGTTTGCTGGATCCGGGGCCCCGGGAGCTGTTTTTT
NA | NA | TRBJ2-5 | 14 | TRBV7-2 | CASSLVTGVETQYF | TGTGCCAGCAGCTTAGTGACCGGGGTGGAGACCCAGTACTTC
many | NA | TRBJ2-1 | 12 | TRBV12-3/TRBV12-4 | CASRLIENEQFF | TGTGCCAGCCGTCTAATAGAAAATGAGCAGTTCTTC
few | NA | TRBJ1-2 | 12 | TRBV19 | CACRIGGGGYTF | TGTGCCTGTAGGATCGGTGGAGGTGGCTACACCTTC
few | TRBD2 | TRBJ2-1 | 13 | TRBV29-1 | CSVSGRAFSEQFF | TGCAGCGTAAGCGGGAGGGCCTTCAGTGAGCAGTTCTTC
NA | NA | TRBJ2-3 | 11 | TRBV29-1 | CSVSKPDTQYF | TGCAGCGTGTCTAAGCCAGATACGCAGTATTTT
NA | NA | TRBJ2-1 | 14 | TRBV24-1 | CATSGTSSYNEQFF | TGTGCCACCAGTGGGACCAGCTCCTACAATGAGCAGTTCTTC
few | NA | TRBJ2-1 | 15 | TRBV7-3 | CASSLVQGFGFEQFF | TGTGCCAGCAGCTTAGTGCAGGGTTTCGGCTTTGAGCAGTTCTTC